Below, 5 T cell receptor beta chains from the same sample are listed, as sequenced in a study of cytomegalovirus exposure and HLA in healthy donors (dated by TCRdb to the late 2010s). Preparation of the library involved the immunoSEQ multiplex PCR assay. For the multiplex PCR, a mixture combining 60 forward primers for TCR Vbeta segments and 13 reverse primers for TCR Jbeta segments was used. As stored in TCRdb, this immuneACCESS dataset retains in-frame rearrangements with V and J assigned. A fraction of the clones does not appear; measured against another copy, unresolved V genes explain less than half of the discrepancy, and the remainder lacks a known reason. For this sample, the table gives about 100,000 clones. 0.55% to 0.65% of the sample lies in the top ten. What was sequenced was PBMCs. All receptors come from a man aged 50 or older in good health and CMV-seronegative.

As for this clone: The sample carries other DNA sequences with the same CDR3. V and J are TRBV5-1 and TRBJ1-2, with TRBD1 matching 8 bases. The CDR3 is 13 residues long. CDR1 and CDR2 (germline): SGHRS, YFSETQ. Trimming took 2 bases from V and 8 from J; bases not matched to a gene: 5. The CDR3 nucleotides are TGCGCCAGCAGCTTACAGGGGGGGGAAGGCTACACCTTC. This encodes CASSLQGGEGYTF.

The V and J genes are TRBV5-6 and TRBJ2-7, with TRBD2 identical over 10 bases. CDR3 length: 15 amino acids. The germline V gene has CDR1 SGHDT and CDR2 YYEEEE. The V and J ends lost 4 bases and 1 base, in that order; junction bases with no gene match: 5. CDR3 region: CASSLGTSASYEQYF. The CDR3, as DNA: TGTGCCAGCAGCCTCGGGACTAGCGCTTCCTACGAGCAGTACTTC. The whole variable domain, filled in from reference TRBV5-6 and TRBJ2-7, reads DAGVTQSPTHLIKTRGQQVTLRCSPKSGHDTVSWYQQALGQGPQFIFQYYEEEERQRGNFPDRFSGHQFPNYSSELNVNALLLGDSALYLCASSLGTSASYEQYFGPGTRLTVT.

V gene TRBV7-2 combines with J gene TRBJ1-3; unclear D gene. Trimming stripped 1 base from V and 0 bases from J, with 7 bases between. The CDR3 consists of 15 residues. Germline-derived CDR1 and CDR2 are SGHTA and FQGNSA. Here the CDR3 reads CASSLGWSSGNTIYF. The CDR3, as DNA: TGTGCCAGCAGCTTAGGGTGGAGCTCTGGAAACACCATATATTTT.

Comments on this clone: This sample also contains other DNA sequences that code for the same CDR3. The V and J genes are TRBV27 and TRBJ2-7; TRBD1 matches at 9 bases. This CDR3 contains 14 residues. The V gene end was trimmed by 2 bases and the J gene end by 2 bases; junction bases not matched to a gene: 1. Germline lookup yields CDR1 MNHEY and CDR2 SMNVEV (reference sequence). CDR3 nucleotide sequence: TGTGCCAGCAGTTTAGGACAGGGGACCTACGAGCAGTACTTC. It specifies CASSLGQGTYEQYF.

The rearrangement uses TRBV7-2 and TRBJ1-2, with 9 nucleotides matching TRBD1. The V and J ends lost 4 bases and 8 bases, in that order; junction bases with no gene match: 8. From germline, CDR1 is SGHTA and CDR2 FQGNSA. The CDR3 totals 14 residues. This CDR3 is CASSSVDRGGGYTF. The CDR3 nucleotides read TGTGCCAGCAGCTCAGTGGACAGGGGAGGCGGCTACACCTTC.